This entry is about one T cell receptor beta chain. As yet, its antigen is unknown. From germline, CDR1 is GTSNPN and CDR2 SVGIG (reference sequence). This CDR3 spans 15 amino acids. Trimming removed 0 bases at V and 6 bases at J, with 15 bases between. Here immunoSEQ multiplex PCR was the method, and the copy in TCRdb shows in-frame clones only, minus some. The sample lists hundreds of thousands of clones, about 74% occurring once. The study enrolled healthy HIV-negative adults without recent acute infections or vaccinations as donors. The sample comes from a study of shared clonotypes between healthy human individuals. The study, taken as a whole, reports: Naive subsets generally had larger estimated richness than memory subsets.

The V call is TRBV30, the J call TRBJ2-1; no clear D. The receptor was isolated from a woman in her 30s in good health. The sample was memory CD4+ T cells sorted from blood. The subset here: CD45RA-negative fraction. CDR3 amino acids: CAWSVRGNSANEQFF. CDR3 sequence (DNA): TGTGCCTGGAGTGTACGAGGTAACTCCGCCAATGAGCAGTTCTTC.